Presented here are 20 T cell receptor beta chains from one specimen sequenced in a study of blood T cell repertoires in COVID-19. Assay: immunoSEQ multiplex PCR; the TCRdb copy retains only in-frame clones and omits some. The sample gives some 150,000 clones, around four fifths of which show up once; 2.5% to 3% is in the top ten. Material: peripheral blood. All receptors come from a woman aged 40 to 50 with active or convalescent COVID-19.

The V and J genes are TRBV10-1 and TRBJ1-2; D remains ambiguous. The CDR3 totals 16 residues. V lost 2 bases and J 4 bases, leaving 17 bases between the germline ends. Germline V gene sequence: CDR1 WNHNN, CDR2 SYGVQD (reference sequence). The CDR3 DNA follows: TGCGCCAGCAGTGAGCCGCCCCAGTATCCCGTCTATGGCTACACCTTC. Translating it yields CASSEPPQYPVYGYTF.

This sequence joins TRBV10-3 and TRBJ1-4; 8 bases match TRBD1. The CDR3 is made up of 14 amino acids. Germline V CDR1 and CDR2: ENHRY, SYGVKD. The ends lost 3 bases at V and 6 bases at J; junction bases unmatched: 3. CDR3 loop: CAISDSGGYEKLFF. In DNA form, the CDR3 reads TGTGCCATCAGTGATTCAGGGGGCTATGAAAAACTGTTTTTT.

The sample holds one count of this clone. The genes are TRBV27 and TRBJ1-6; no reliable D call. The CDR3 extends over 14 amino acids. CDR1 is MNHEY and CDR2 is SMNVEV in the germline V gene (reference sequence). V was shortened by 6 bases and J by 1 base, with 7 bases between the two germline ends. The CDR3 DNA reads as TGTGCCAGCAGGGTTAGATCCTATAATTCACCCCTCCACTTT. Amino acid sequence: CASRVRSYNSPLHF.

The chain is built from TRBV24-1 and TRBJ2-7; 10 bases match TRBD1. The CDR3 contains 16 residues. CDR1 and CDR2 from the germline V gene are KGHDR and SFDVKD. With 5 bases clipped from V and 3 bases from J, the junction kept 9 bases outside the gene matches. The CDR3 coding sequence is TGTGCCACCAGTGGGCTAAAGACAGGGGGCGGCTACGAGCAGTACTTC. Its translation is CATSGLKTGGGYEQYF.

This chain uses TRBV29-1 with TRBJ1-2, with 12 bases lining up with TRBD1. This CDR3 region has 16 residues. Losses at the gene ends were 5 bases for V and 3 bases for J; bases not matched to a gene: 10. The germline V gene has CDR1 SQVTM and CDR2 ANQGSEA. In DNA form, the CDR3 reads TGCAGCGTTTACGCGGGACAGGGGGCAAGGGACTATGGCTACACCTTC. This encodes CSVYAGQGARDYGYTF.

The rearrangement links TRBV6-5 to TRBJ1-6, with 9 bases matching TRBD1. V was pared by 6 bases and J by 8 bases, with 2 bases of the junction left unmatched. The germline V gene encodes CDR1 MNHEY and CDR2 SVGAGI. This CDR3 region has 13 residues. CDR3 protein: CASRGQGYSPLHF. CDR3 bases: TGTGCCAGCAGAGGACAGGGGTATTCACCCCTCCACTTT.

This rearrangement joins TRBV11-2 to TRBJ2-5; a possible D gene is TRBD1 (6 bases). Between the trimmed V and J ends, which lost 4 bases and 4 bases, there was a span of 7 bases. Germline lookup yields CDR1 SGHAT and CDR2 FQNNGV. CDR3 length: 12 amino acids. This CDR3 is CASSSQGETQYF. CDR3 nucleotide sequence: TGTGCCAGCAGCTCACAGGGAGAGACCCAGTACTTC. The full variable domain, in which reference TRBV11-2 and TRBJ2-5 provide the parts outside the CDR3, is EAGVAQSPRYKIIEKRQSVAFWCNPISGHATLYWYQQILGQGPKLLIQFQNNGVVDDSQLPKDRFSAERLKGVDSTLKIQPAKLEDSAVYLCASSSQGETQYFGPGTRLLVL.

This clone has at least ten counts. The V and J genes are TRBV6-6 and TRBJ1-2; no clear D. Germline V gene lookup returns CDR1 MNHNY and CDR2 SVGAGI (reference sequence). The CDR3 consists of 13 residues. Trimming shortened V by 6 bases and J by 2 bases, and 10 bases separated the two germline ends. CDR3 DNA: TGTGCCAGCAGCCCCGGAGGAAACTATGGCTACACCTTC. It encodes CASSPGGNYGYTF.

The V and J genes are TRBV24-1 and TRBJ1-1, with D possibly matching TRBD1 (5 bases). Germline CDR1 and CDR2: KGHDR and SFDVKD. CDR3 length: 12 residues. V lost 5 bases, J lost 6 bases, and 9 bases lay in between. Written as DNA, the CDR3 is TGTGCCACCAGTGTGTCAGGGTCTGAAGCTTTCTTT. Its protein is CATSVSGSEAFF.

This clone was observed a handful of times. The chain employs TRBV10-3 and TRBJ2-3, with 8 bases matching TRBD2. Losses at the gene ends were 0 bases for V and 3 bases for J; bases not matched to a gene: 8. CDR1 ENHRY and CDR2 SYGVKD come from the germline V gene. There are 17 residues in the CDR3. The CDR3 nucleotides are TGTGCCATCAGTGAGTCCGGGGCGGGGGGCCGGACAGATACGCAGTATTTT. Its translation: CAISESGAGGRTDTQYF.

J is TRBJ1-2 and V is TRBV28; TRBD1 agrees at 12 bases. This CDR3 contains 14 residues. Per the germline V gene, CDR1 is MDHEN and CDR2 is SYDVKM. V gave up 5 bases and J gave up 7 bases; unmatched junction bases: 5. CDR3 region: CASSDGTGGFGYTF. CDR3 in DNA: TGTGCCAGCAGTGACGGGACAGGGGGCTTTGGCTACACCTTC.

The chain links TRBV5-1 to TRBJ2-3, with 9 bases that match TRBD2. With V trimmed by 4 bases and J by 4 bases, 10 bases remained unmatched. In germline, CDR1 is SGHRS, CDR2 YFSETQ. CDR3 size: 16 residues. The chain's CDR3 is CASSVSSGGPADTQYF. CDR3 DNA sequence: TGCGCCAGCAGCGTTTCGAGCGGGGGGCCCGCAGATACGCAGTATTTT. Looking up the rest from reference TRBV5-1 and TRBJ2-3 gives the full variable domain: KAGVTQTPRYLIKTRGQQVTLSCSPISGHRSVSWYQQTPGQGLQFLFEYFSETQRNKGNFPGRFSGRQFSNSRSEMNVSTLELGDSALYLCASSVSSGGPADTQYFGPGTRLTVL.

The chain joins TRBV29-1 to TRBJ2-3; D may be TRBD2 (6 bases). V was pared by 3 bases and J by 2 bases, with 9 bases between. This CDR3 is 13 amino acids long. The germline CDR1 and CDR2 sequences are SQVTM and ANQGSEA. CDR3 coding DNA: TGCAGCGTTGATAGCGGACACACAGATACGCAGTATTTT. Translating gives CSVDSGHTDTQYF.

The rearrangement uses TRBV7-2 and TRBJ1-6; possibly TRBD1 for D (5 bases). The V gene's germline CDR1 is SGHTA and CDR2 FQGNSA. The CDR3 sequence is 16 residues long. V was shortened by 5 bases and J by 0 bases, with 11 bases between the two germline ends. The CDR3 DNA sequence: TGTGCCAGCAGCCGGGGGGAAAGCTCCTATAATTCACCCCTCCACTTT. Amino acid sequence: CASSRGESSYNSPLHF.

The gene calls are TRBV3-1 (or the pseudogene TRBV3-2) and TRBJ2-3; 11 nucleotides align to TRBD2. The germline V gene has CDR1 LGHDT and CDR2 YNNKEL (reference sequence). V dropped 3 bases and J dropped 3; count of bases not matched to a gene: 2. CDR3 size: 15 residues. For the CDR3, the DNA is TGTGCCAGCAGCCAGAGACTAGCGGGGACAGATACGCAGTATTTT. This encodes CASSQRLAGTDTQYF.

The J gene is TRBJ1-6, the V gene TRBV6-2 or TRBV6-3, with 9 bases fitting TRBD1. The junction had 10 bases not matched to a gene; V was cut back by 2 bases and J by 8 bases. The CDR3 loop spans 17 amino acids. Germline values: CDR1 MNHEY, CDR2 SVGEGT. DNA for the CDR3: TGTGCCAGCAGTTACCCCGACGTGGACAGGGGCTATTCACCCCTCCACTTT. This gives the protein CASSYPDVDRGYSPLHF.

The chain recombines TRBV7-2 with TRBJ1-1; 8 bases align to TRBD1. CDR1 and CDR2 (germline): SGHTA, FQGNSA. Unmatched junction bases numbered 8, after V lost 4 bases and J lost 7 bases. The CDR3 runs 14 residues. CDR3 sequence: CASSSDRGHNEAFF. In DNA form, the CDR3 reads TGTGCCAGCAGCTCCGACAGGGGTCACAATGAAGCTTTCTTT.

This rearrangement joins TRBV25-1 to TRBJ2-1, with 8 positions matching TRBD1. Germline CDR1 and CDR2: MGHDK and SYGVNS. The trim removed 9 bases at V and 3 bases at J, leaving 10 bases unmatched. The CDR3 is 15 residues long. The CDR3 DNA reads as TGTGCCAGTAGCCGTGGACAGGGCCACTACAATGAGCAGTTCTTC. As protein: CASSRGQGHYNEQFF. Using reference TRBV25-1 and TRBJ2-1 for the parts outside the CDR3, the full variable domain is EADIYQTPRYLVIGTGKKITLECSQTMGHDKMYWYQQDPGMELHLIHYSYGVNSTEKGDLSSESTVSRIRTEHFPLTLESARPSHTSQYLCASSRGQGHYNEQFFGPGTRLTVL.

The J gene is TRBJ2-1, the V gene TRBV6-5; 10 bases align to TRBD2. The CDR3 consists of 15 residues. V lost 6 bases, J lost 6 bases, and 8 bases stayed unmatched. Germline V gene sequence: CDR1 MNHEY, CDR2 SVGAGI. The CDR3 here is CASRPGLAVLNEQFF. The CDR3 DNA sequence: TGTGCCAGCAGACCCGGACTAGCGGTCCTCAATGAGCAGTTCTTC.

This chain links TRBV3-1 (or the pseudogene TRBV3-2) with TRBJ2-3, with D possibly matching TRBD2 (5 bases). Trimming cost V 8 bases and J 4 bases, with 10 bases left between them. From germline, CDR1 is LGHDT and CDR2 YNNKEL (reference sequence). The CDR3 length is 12 residues. The CDR3 here is CASGGSPDTQYF. DNA for the CDR3: TGTGCCAGCGGAGGATCCCCAGATACGCAGTATTTT.